The 10 T cell receptor beta chains listed next were all sequenced from one sample in a study of T-cell reconstitution after alpha-beta-depleted transplantation in children. This sample's TCRbeta library carried unique molecular identifier barcodes. TCRdb used MiXCR to reprocess the PCR reads, holding one entry per CDR3 protein. The profile shows over 150,000 distinct CDR3 sequences, about 6.4% of them singletons. The sample in question was PBMCs from the stem cell graft donor, obtained from the stem cell graft. The receptors come from a human donor who donated a stem cell graft to a child with Wiskott-Aldrich syndrome.

In its sample, this clonotype was seen many times. The chain couples TRBV20-1 to TRBJ2-5; the D is unclear. Per the germline V gene, CDR1 is DFQATT and CDR2 is SNEGSKA (reference sequence). V was shortened by 5 bases and J by 1 base, with 14 bases between the two germline ends. This CDR3 comprises 14 residues. The CDR3 DNA follows: TGCAGTGCTTTCCCCTGGGCGTCCCAAGAGACCCAGTACTTC. This sequence encodes CSAFPWASQETQYF.

The rearrangement links TRBV14 to TRBJ1-3; tentative D call: TRBD1 (6 bases). There are 15 residues in the CDR3. Germline lookup yields CDR1 SGHDN and CDR2 FVKESK. V shed 2 bases and J shed 0 bases, with 8 bases lying between them. The CDR3 loop reads CASSQRTVSGNTIYF. DNA of the CDR3: TGTGCCAGCAGCCAACGGACAGTCTCTGGAAACACCATATATTTT.

The sample holds many counts of this clonotype. V is TRBV20-1 and J is TRBJ1-1, with 7 bases fitting TRBD1. This CDR3 contains 12 residues. V was clipped by 0 bases and J by 11 bases; unmatched bases: 6. CDR1 is DFQATT and CDR2 is SNEGSKA in the germline V gene (reference sequence). The CDR3 sequence: CSAREQGRDAFF. DNA of the CDR3: TGCAGTGCTAGAGAACAGGGGAGAGATGCTTTCTTT.

The table lists this clonotype with a few counts. The chain couples TRBV24-1 to TRBJ2-3; TRBD1 matches at 12 bases. The V gene end was trimmed by 5 bases and the J gene end by 3 bases; junction bases not matched to a gene: 8. The CDR3 contains 17 residues. The V gene's germline CDR1 is KGHDR and CDR2 SFDVKD. Here the CDR3 DNA reads TGTGCCACCAGTGGAACCGGGACAGGGGGCAAGACAGATACGCAGTATTTT. Its protein product is CATSGTGTGGKTDTQYF.

The sample holds many counts of this clonotype. The chain combines TRBV20-1 with TRBJ2-3, with 10 bases aligning to TRBD2. Trimming removed 0 bases from V and 0 bases from J; junction bases left unmatched: 6. Germline-derived CDR1 and CDR2 are DFQATT and SNEGSKA (reference sequence). The CDR3 runs 17 residues. In nucleotides, the CDR3 is TGCAGTGCTAGAGATTCTAGCGGGGGAGGGAGCACAGATACGCAGTATTTT. As protein: CSARDSSGGGSTDTQYF.

This clonotype was detected many times. The genes are TRBV12-3 or TRBV12-4 and TRBJ2-3, with 8 positions matching TRBD2. With V trimmed by 10 bases and J by 2 bases, 8 bases remained unmatched. The CDR3 length is 14 residues. CDR3 in amino acids: CATGLAGPTDTQYF. Here the CDR3 DNA reads TGTGCCACGGGGTTAGCGGGACCCACAGATACGCAGTATTTT.

This chain links TRBV23-1 with TRBJ2-7, with 10 positions matching TRBD1. TRBV23-1 is an ORF for which the function is uncertain. The CDR3 has 16 residues. Losses at the gene ends were 0 bases for V and 3 bases for J; bases not matched to a gene: 5. CDR3 nucleotide sequence: TGCGCCAGCAGTCAATCGGCGGACAGGGGGTACTACGAGCAGTACTTC. It yields the protein CASSQSADRGYYEQYF.

This clonotype was seen ten or more times. The chain carries TRBV6-2 or TRBV6-3 and TRBJ2-3, with 10 bases aligning to TRBD2. This CDR3 is 14 amino acids long. Losses at the gene ends were 6 bases for V and 5 bases for J; bases not matched to a gene: 5. CDR1 is MNHEY and CDR2 is SVGEGT in the germline V gene. CDR3 sequence (DNA): TGTGCCAGCAGCGGACTAGCGGAGAGAGATACGCAGTATTTT. Its translation: CASSGLAERDTQYF.

Many counts were recorded for this clonotype. The chain combines TRBV25-1 with TRBJ2-7; D uncertain. The V end was cut by 6 bases, the J end by 4 bases, with 10 bases between. Germline CDR1 and CDR2: MGHDK and SYGVNS. The CDR3 loop spans 12 amino acids. CDR3 loop: CASRSNSYEQYF. The CDR3 DNA reads TGTGCCAGCAGGTCCAACAGTTACGAGCAGTACTTC.

This clonotype was counted a few times. The rearrangement links TRBV5-1 to TRBJ2-5, with a tentative D call TRBD2 (5 bases). The germline V and J ends were trimmed by 0 bases and 4 bases, with 10 bases remaining between them. CDR3 size: 14 residues. Per germline, CDR1 SGHRS and CDR2 YFSETQ. CDR3 bases: TGCGCCAGCAGCTTGGGGCTAGCCTCAGAGACCCAGTACTTC. The encoded protein is CASSLGLASETQYF.